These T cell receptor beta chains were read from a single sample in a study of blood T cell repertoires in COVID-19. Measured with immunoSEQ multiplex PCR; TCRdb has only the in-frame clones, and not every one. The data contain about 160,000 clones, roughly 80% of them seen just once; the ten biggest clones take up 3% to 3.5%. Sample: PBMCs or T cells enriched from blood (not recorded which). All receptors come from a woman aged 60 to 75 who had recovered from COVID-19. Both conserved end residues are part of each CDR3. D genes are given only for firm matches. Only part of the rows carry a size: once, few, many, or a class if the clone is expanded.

CASSARGDTKTLYNSPLHF,TGTGCCAGCAGCGCCAGGGGAGACACAAAAACTCTCTATAATTCACCCCTCCACTTT,-,once,TRBJ1-6,TRBV7-2
CASSRTGAVGELFF,TGTGCCAGCAGCCGAACAGGGGCGGTCGGGGAGCTGTTTTTT,TRBD1,-,TRBJ2-2,TRBV3-1/TRBV3-2
CASSGGSHEQFF,TGTGCCAGCAGCGGAGGGTCGCATGAGCAGTTCTTC,-,-,TRBJ2-1,TRBV6-5
CATSGRDSEVGNTIYF,TGTGCCACCAGTGGGCGTGACAGCGAAGTTGGAAACACCATATATTTT,-,-,TRBJ1-3,TRBV24-1
CASSQDRGQGDTEAFF,TGTGCCAGCAGCCAAGATCGGGGACAGGGGGACACTGAAGCTTTCTTT,TRBD1,-,TRBJ1-1,TRBV3-1/TRBV3-2
CASSLGGGLSEQFF,TGTGCCAGCAGCTTGGGCGGGGGGCTCAGTGAGCAGTTCTTC,TRBD2,-,TRBJ2-1,TRBV5-6
CAWEDRGTEAFF,TGTGCCTGGGAGGACAGGGGTACTGAAGCTTTCTTT,TRBD1,-,TRBJ1-1,TRBV30
CASSLGGGRDGYTF,TGTGCCAGCAGCTTAGGCGGAGGGAGGGATGGCTACACCTTC,-,-,TRBJ1-2,TRBV7-9
CASNPGYNSYNEQFF,TGTGCCAGCAATCCAGGGTACAACTCCTACAATGAGCAGTTCTTC,-,-,TRBJ2-1,TRBV6-5
CASSLGGRISSDTQYF,TGTGCCAGCAGTTTGGGGGGGCGCATTTCATCAGATACGCAGTATTTT,-,-,TRBJ2-3,TRBV27
CASSQARAGGRDTQYF,TGTGCCAGCAGCCAAGCTAGGGCAGGGGGAAGAGATACGCAGTATTTT,TRBD1,-,TRBJ2-3,TRBV14
CASSQPSDGYTF,TGTGCCAGCAGTCAACCTTCAGATGGCTACACCTTC,-,-,TRBJ1-2,TRBV2
CASSQRQGPNTEAFF,TGTGCCAGCAGCCAGCGACAGGGGCCAAACACTGAAGCTTTCTTT,TRBD1,-,TRBJ1-1,TRBV7-9
CASSEGYQETQYF,TGTGCCAGCAGTGAGGGCTACCAAGAGACCCAGTACTTC,-,-,TRBJ2-5,TRBV2
CASSLRLGQPHEQFF,TGTGCCAGCAGCTTGAGATTGGGACAGCCCCATGAGCAGTTCTTC,TRBD1,few,TRBJ2-1,TRBV5-5
CASSGDSLTGELFF,TGCGCCAGCAGCGGAGACAGCTTAACCGGGGAGCTGTTTTTT,-,once,TRBJ2-2,TRBV5-1
CASSPAGTVNYGYTF,TGTGCCAGCAGCCCAGCCGGGACAGTCAACTATGGCTACACCTTC,TRBD1,-,TRBJ1-2,TRBV7-2
CASSVFSGTEAFF,TGTGCCAGCAGTGTATTTTCGGGGACTGAAGCTTTCTTT,-,-,TRBJ1-1,TRBV6-4
CASSIQGVGNTEAFF,TGTGCCAGCAGCATACAGGGGGTTGGGAACACTGAAGCTTTCTTT,TRBD1,-,TRBJ1-1,TRBV7-2
CASRGTGTHTEAFF,TGTGCCAGCAGAGGGACAGGGACTCACACTGAAGCTTTCTTT,TRBD1,-,TRBJ1-1,TRBV9
CASSSRDRDPYGYTF,TGTGCCAGCAGCTCCAGGGACAGGGATCCCTATGGCTACACCTTC,TRBD1,-,TRBJ1-2,TRBV7-9
CASSSPGYEQYF,TGTGCCAGCAGCTCTCCGGGGTACGAGCAGTACTTC,-,-,TRBJ2-7,TRBV7-6
CAWSEDRGWGGYTF,TGTGCCTGGAGTGAAGACAGGGGTTGGGGTGGCTACACCTTC,TRBD1,-,TRBJ1-2,TRBV30
CAWTLAPRTDTQYF,TGTGCCTGGACTCTAGCACCACGCACAGATACGCAGTATTTT,-,-,TRBJ2-3,TRBV30
CASSRDRGFSPLHF,TGTGCCAGCAGCCGGGACAGGGGGTTTTCACCCCTCCACTTT,TRBD1,-,TRBJ1-6,TRBV6-5
CASSASGGASNEQFF,TGTGCCAGTAGTGCTAGCGGGGGGGCCAGCAATGAGCAGTTCTTC,TRBD2,-,TRBJ2-1,TRBV19
CASSRTGDGNEKLFF,TGTGCCAGCAGCCGCACAGGGGACGGTAATGAAAAACTGTTTTTT,TRBD1,few,TRBJ1-4,TRBV14
CASSYSSRRTGELFF,TGTGCCAGCAGTTACTCCTCTCGGCGGACCGGGGAGCTGTTTTTT,-,-,TRBJ2-2,TRBV6-2/TRBV6-3
CAISGEETGLYGYTF,TGTGCCATCAGTGGGGAAGAGACAGGGCTTTATGGCTACACCTTC,TRBD1,once,TRBJ1-2,TRBV10-3
CASSELGGAYEQFF,TGTGCCAGCAGTGAACTCGGTGGGGCTTATGAGCAGTTCTTC,-,few,TRBJ2-1,TRBV2
CAEWAGGAVETQYF,-,-,once,TRBJ2-5,TRBV12-2
CTSSQEQGLAGATGLSEQYF,TGCACCAGCAGCCAAGAGCAAGGACTAGCGGGGGCCACCGGCCTCTCGGAGCAGTACTTC,-,-,TRBJ2-7,TRBV1
CATSDSTQGWGEKLFF,TGTGCCACCAGTGATTCCACACAGGGCTGGGGCGAAAAACTGTTTTTT,-,-,TRBJ1-4,TRBV24-1
CASSEIGIRDNQPQHF,TGTGCCAGCAGTGAAATTGGGATACGGGACAATCAGCCCCAGCATTTT,-,-,TRBJ1-5,TRBV6-1
CASSVGDRGSGSNYGYTF,TGTGCCAGCAGCGTAGGGGACAGGGGGTCAGGGTCTAACTATGGCTACACCTTC,TRBD1,once,TRBJ1-2,TRBV9